Here is one T cell receptor beta chain with its context. The antigen it binds to is not known. Per-base qualities were not stored, and no clone one base away is much larger. Participants in the prospective study were aged roughly 18 to 100 years, lived in over 20 United States geographic areas, and enrolled through a virtual design. In the prospective study, participants were assigned to cohorts based on the clinical history participants reported in a screening survey and a study questionnaire. Exposed participants had been in contact with someone with a PCR-confirmed or clinician-diagnosed COVID-19 case within 2 weeks of study entry. In the prospective study, whole blood, serum and a nasopharyngeal or oropharyngeal swab were collected from each participant by mobile phlebotomists. Participants in the prospective study had the option to provide additional blood draws and questionnaires over an approximately 2-month period. Prospective study blood samples were shipped either frozen or at room temperature before DNA extraction.

This sample stems from a study of blood T cell repertoires in COVID-19 (dated by TCRdb to 2019 to 2021). About the full investigation: Collaborator samples came from the United States, Italy and Spain and covered acute and convalescent phases of COVID-19. The prospective study material was composed of cDNA or gDNA derived from T cells, B-cell-depleted T cells, or PBMCs. The dataset comprised deeply sampled blood TCRbeta repertoires from subjects exposed to, actively infected with, or recovered from COVID-19. The repertoires were released in a freely available public database meant as a resource for research on the immune response to SARS-CoV-2. The samples were drawn from two sources: the first 160 participants of the ongoing ImmuneRACE study, and 1,000 to 1,500 subjects contributed by 6 global collaborators. Nearly every sample came with metadata listing a de-identified subject ID, COVID-19 status, age in years and sex. Where available, HLA class I and class II types were obtained from metadata supplied by the sample provider rather than from assay-based typing.

Beyond this particular receptor, the publication reports: The amount of clinical and demographic metadata varied by source and participant and was provided uncurated.

The CDR3, cysteine through phenylalanine, is 15 amino acids long. Only CDR3 DNA is held: 45 bases, read in frame from base 1. The germline V end is reduced by 6 bases and the J end by 1 base; junction bases left unmatched: 5. According to the germline V gene (reference sequence), CDR1 reads LNHDA and CDR2 reads SQIVND. TCRbeta CDR3 regions were amplified from genomic DNA using the immunoSEQ Assay, a bias-controlled multiplex PCR. The original methods were these. Within the assay, amplification of reference gene primers was used to estimate how many nucleated cells each sample contained. To quantify the absolute abundance of each unique TCRbeta CDR3 rearrangement, sequence reads were collapsed and filtered. Productive Simpson clonality was computed per sample as the square root of Simpson's diversity index over productive rearrangements. The source is immuneACCESS, and TCRdb retained only in-frame sequences with V and J called. Part of the clones is not carried over; for the studies checked, unresolved V genes explain less than half of this, and the remainder is unexplained. Clone size and V and J calls were adopted from that table, with D and trimming inferred from the DNA. This sample comprises over 200,000 clones, 75% to 90% of them detected only once. Roughly 3.7% of the sample is in the top ten clones.

Sample: PBMCs or T cells enriched from blood (not recorded which). The sequence joins TRBV19 to TRBJ1-5; the central 8 bases match TRBD1. This clonotype was obtained from a woman in her twenties or thirties who had been exposed to COVID-19. The DNA sequence is as follows: TGTGCCAGTAGGACAGGGGTAAGAAGCAATCAGCCCCAGCATTTT. It codes for CASRTGVRSNQPQHF.